This T cell receptor beta chain is drawn from a study of blood T cell repertoires in COVID-19. This clone was counted a few times. Repertoires were generated with immunoSEQ multiplex PCR, while TCRdb's copy carries only in-frame clones and drops some. The profile shows 200,000 to 250,000 clones, approximately 84% of them singletons. This CDR3 is 17 amino acids long. V lost 5 bases and J 4 bases, leaving 22 bases between the germline ends. Per the germline V gene, CDR1 is SGHVS and CDR2 is FNYEAQ. Input material: PBMCs or T cells enriched from blood (not recorded which). The clonotype originates from a man in his forties who had recovered from COVID-19. The chain carries TRBV7-6 and TRBJ2-3; D possibly corresponds to TRBD2 (6 bases). The CDR3 sequence: CASSPVGLARAPDTQYF. CDR3 nucleotides: TGTGCCAGCAGCCCCGTGGGACTCGCCCGGGCTCCAGATACGCAGTATTTT.